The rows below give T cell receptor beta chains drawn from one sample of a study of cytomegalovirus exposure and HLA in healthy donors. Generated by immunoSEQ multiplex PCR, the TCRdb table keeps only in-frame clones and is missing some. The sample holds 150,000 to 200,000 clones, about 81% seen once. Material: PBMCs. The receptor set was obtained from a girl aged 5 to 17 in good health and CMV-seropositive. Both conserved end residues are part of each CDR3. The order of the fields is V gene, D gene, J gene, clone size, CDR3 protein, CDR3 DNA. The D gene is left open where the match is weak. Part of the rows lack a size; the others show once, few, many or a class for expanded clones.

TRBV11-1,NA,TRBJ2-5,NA,CASSLQGQETQYF,TGTGCCAGCAGCTTACAGGGCCAAGAGACCCAGTACTTC
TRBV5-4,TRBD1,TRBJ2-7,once,CASSLLSGQGYEQYF,TGTGCCAGCAGTTTACTCTCGGGACAGGGCTACGAGCAGTACTTC
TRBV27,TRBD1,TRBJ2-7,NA,CASSSSAGTVTYEQYF,TGTGCCAGCAGTTCCTCGGCCGGGACAGTTACCTACGAGCAGTACTTC
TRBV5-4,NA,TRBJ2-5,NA,CASSLVRENQETQYF,TGTGCCAGCAGCTTGGTTCGGGAGAACCAAGAGACCCAGTACTTC
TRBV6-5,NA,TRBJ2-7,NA,CASSYRSGYEQYF,TGTGCCAGCAGTTACCGAAGCGGGTACGAGCAGTACTTC
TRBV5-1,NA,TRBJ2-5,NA,CASSPWGGGETQYF,TGCGCCAGCAGCCCATGGGGCGGTGGAGAGACCCAGTACTTC
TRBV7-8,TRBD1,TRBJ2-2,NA,CADLKTGDRANTGELFF,TGTGCCGACCTAAAAACCGGGGACAGAGCAAACACCGGGGAGCTGTTTTTT
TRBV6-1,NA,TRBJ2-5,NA,CASRRAGRETQYF,TGTGCCAGCAGGCGGGCGGGGAGAGAGACCCAGTACTTC
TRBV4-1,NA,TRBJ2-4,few,CASSPPSRNIQYF,TGCGCCAGCAGCCCGCCTAGCAGGAACATTCAGTACTTC
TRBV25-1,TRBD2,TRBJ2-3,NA,CASSESGRGGRGEDTQYF,TGTGCCAGCAGTGAATCGGGGCGGGGGGGCCGAGGAGAAGATACGCAGTATTTT
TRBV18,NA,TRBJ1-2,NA,CASSPRLRVGYGYTF,TGTGCCAGCTCACCACGCCTCCGGGTCGGCTATGGCTACACCTTC
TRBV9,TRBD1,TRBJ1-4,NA,CASSVAGTGGEKLFF,TGTGCCAGCAGCGTAGCCGGGACAGGTGGCGAAAAACTGTTTTTT
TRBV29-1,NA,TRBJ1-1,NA,CSVEGILDGYQGTEAFF,TGCAGCGTTGAAGGGATATTAGATGGTTATCAGGGGACTGAAGCTTTCTTT
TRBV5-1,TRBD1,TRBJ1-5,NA,CASSADRGGQPQHF,TGCGCCAGCAGCGCGGACAGGGGTGGGCAGCCCCAGCATTTT
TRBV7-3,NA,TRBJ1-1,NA,CASSLIRGMNTEAFF,TGTGCCAGCAGCTTAATCCGGGGGATGAACACTGAAGCTTTCTTT
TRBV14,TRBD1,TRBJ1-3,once,CASSQDGTGAAGNTIYF,TGTGCCAGCAGCCAAGACGGGACAGGGGCTGCTGGAAACACCATATATTTT
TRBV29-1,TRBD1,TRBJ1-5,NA,CSVADRANQPQHF,TGCAGCGTCGCTGACAGGGCTAATCAGCCCCAGCATTTT
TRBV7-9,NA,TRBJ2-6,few,CASSWALGQPAGGANVLTF,TGTGCCAGCAGCTGGGCCCTGGGACAACCCGCTGGAGGGGCCAACGTCCTGACTTTC
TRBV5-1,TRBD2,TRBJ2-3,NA,CASSARLSSGSTDTQYF,TGCGCCAGCAGCGCACGATTGTCTAGCGGGAGCACAGATACGCAGTATTTT
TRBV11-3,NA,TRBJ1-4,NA,CASTRVAANEKLFF,TGTGCCAGCACGAGAGTAGCGGCTAATGAAAAACTGTTTTTT
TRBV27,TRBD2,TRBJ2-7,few,CASSLNGLAGEQYF,TGTGCCAGCAGTTTAAACGGGCTAGCGGGGGAGCAGTACTTC
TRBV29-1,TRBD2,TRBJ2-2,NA,CSVGGLAGLANTGELFF,TGCAGCGTTGGAGGACTAGCGGGTTTGGCGAACACCGGGGAGCTGTTTTTT
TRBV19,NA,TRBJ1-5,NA,CASSPQVNQPQHF,TGTGCCAGTAGTCCGCAGGTCAATCAGCCCCAGCATTTT
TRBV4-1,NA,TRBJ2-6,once,CASSQDTGANVLTF,TGCGCCAGCAGCCAAGACACTGGGGCCAACGTCCTGACTTTC
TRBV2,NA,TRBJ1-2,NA,CASSVEQGGGYTF,TGTGCCAGCAGTGTGGAACAGGGCGGAGGCTACACCTTC
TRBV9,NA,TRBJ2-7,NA,CASSPQVSSYEQYF,TGTGCCAGCAGCCCACAGGTTTCCTCCTACGAGCAGTACTTC
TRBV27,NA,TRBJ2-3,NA,CASSPRGAASTDTQYF,TGTGCCAGCAGTCCCCGAGGAGCGGCTAGCACAGATACGCAGTATTTT